This TCR beta chain derives from a study of tumor and adjacent non-tumor tissue in lung cancer. General study results and limits: TCR diversity was significantly greater in tumor than normal lung tissue.

CDR1 and CDR2 from the germline V gene are MDHEN and SYDVKM. CDR3 length: 14 amino acids. Trimming pared 10 bases from V and 8 bases from J, leaving 21 bases between. A modified ARM-PCR protocol with three rounds of nested PCR amplified TCRbeta. TCRdb re-called the multiplex PCR reads with MiXCR, one entry per CDR3 protein. The sample has about 110,000 distinct CDR3 sequences; roughly 73% are singletons. No cell sorting was done before RNA was extracted from the tissue. Details on this clonotype: Its antigen remains unknown.

This clonotype was obtained from a woman aged 55-69 years with non-small cell lung cancer. The material sequenced was lung tumor tissue. The V call is TRBV28, the J call TRBJ2-1; TRBD1 or TRBD2 may be the D gene (5 bases each). CDR3 in amino acids: CAINKGKEGDEQFF. As DNA, the CDR3 is TGTGCCATCAACAAGGGGAAAGAGGGCGATGAGCAGTTCTTC.